This T cell receptor beta chain was captured in a study of blood T cell repertoires in COVID-19. A few counts support this clone. In the source study's methods: Amplification of reference gene primers provided the estimated nucleated cell counts. Using immunoSEQ multiplex PCR, the repertoire was profiled, and TCRdb retains in-frame clones only, with some absent. The V and J calls and clone size were taken over from that table, and D and trimming were inferred from the DNA. The sample gives 72,000 or so clones, around 86% of which show up once; about 12% is in the top ten. V shed 5 bases and J shed 0 bases, with 11 bases lying between them. The CDR3 length is 14 residues. The germline CDR1 and CDR2 sequences are SGHVS and FQNEAQ.

The sequence derives from a woman aged 55-70 years with acute or convalescent COVID-19. The chain employs TRBV7-8 and TRBJ2-7; tentative D call: TRBD2 (5 bases). Material for sequencing was peripheral blood. In DNA, the CDR3 is TGTGCCAGCAGCCCCTTGGCGGGCTCCTACGAGCAGTACTTC. This codes for CASSPLAGSYEQYF.